Shown below are 7 T cell receptor beta chains from a single sample sequenced in a study of patients and donors after allogeneic stem cell transplantation. TCRdb re-derived calls from the RT-PCR reads in MiXCR, one entry per CDR3 protein. Of approximately 210,000 distinct CDR3 sequences listed, around two fifths are singletons. Input material: blood, either unsorted or a sorted T cell fraction (not recorded which). These receptors originate from a human donor who was either an allogeneic HSCT recipient or a stem cell or donor lymphocyte infusion donor (not recorded which). It is not recorded whose cells these are; they may come from a transplant donor.

The chain employs TRBV12-3 or TRBV12-4 and TRBJ2-3, with TRBD2 matching 7 bases. The trim removed 4 bases at V and 2 bases at J, leaving 9 bases unmatched. The CDR3 loop spans 16 amino acids. The CDR3 DNA follows: TGTGCCAGCAGTTCGGGGGAGGGTGGACTCACAGATACGCAGTATTTT. Amino acids: CASSSGEGGLTDTQYF.

The genes are TRBV7-2 and TRBJ2-1; 7 nucleotides match TRBD2. After removal of 2 bases from V and 4 bases from J, the junction contained 5 bases not matched to a gene. The length of the CDR3 is 15 residues. CDR1 and CDR2 (germline): SGHTA, FQGNSA. The CDR3 loop reads CASSLNGLVYNEQFF. CDR3 DNA sequence: TGTGCCAGCAGCTTAAACGGACTAGTATACAATGAGCAGTTCTTC.

In its sample, this clonotype was seen a few times. V is TRBV20-1 and J is TRBJ1-4; weak D call: TRBD1 (6 bases). This CDR3 is 15 amino acids long. CDR1 is DFQATT, CDR2 SNEGSKA, per germline (reference sequence). V shed 0 bases and J shed 1 base, with 9 bases lying between them. The CDR3 coding sequence is TGCAGTGCTAGAGATCCAGGGGAAACTAATGAAAAACTGTTTTTT. It specifies CSARDPGETNEKLFF.

The rearrangement uses TRBV7-8 and TRBJ2-1; 16 bases fit TRBD2. The CDR3 covers 18 residues. The junction had 4 bases not matched to a gene; V was cut back by 1 base and J by 4 bases. CDR1 is SGHVS, CDR2 FQNEAQ, per germline. The CDR3 here is CASSLVGTSGRGYNEQFF. As DNA, the CDR3 is TGTGCCAGCAGCTTAGTGGGGACTAGCGGGAGGGGATACAATGAGCAGTTCTTC.

This clonotype appeared a few times. The chain carries TRBV9 and TRBJ2-7; possibly TRBD1 or TRBD2 for D (6 bases each). V lost 0 bases, J lost 7 bases, and 17 bases lay in between. Per the germline V gene, CDR1 is SGDLS and CDR2 is YYNGEE. CDR3 length: 15 amino acids. The DNA for the CDR3 is TGTGCCAGCAGCGTAGGTCCGGGGGCTTGGTGGGAGCAGTACTTC. It translates to CASSVGPGAWWEQYF.

The chain links TRBV27 to TRBJ1-4; a possible D gene is TRBD1 (6 bases). Per the germline V gene, CDR1 is MNHEY and CDR2 is SMNVEV (reference sequence). The CDR3 contains 15 residues. With 3 bases removed from V and 4 bases from J, the gap between germline ends came to 12 bases. CDR3 in amino acids: CASSFGDRFNEKLFF. CDR3 bases: TGTGCCAGCAGTTTTGGAGACAGGTTTAATGAAAAACTGTTTTTT.

The chain joins TRBV6-2 or TRBV6-3 to TRBJ2-7; D perhaps matches TRBD1 (5 bases). Trimming cost V 6 bases and J 2 bases, with 11 bases left between them. CDR3 size: 13 residues. Germline CDR1 is MNHEY and CDR2 is SVGEGT. The CDR3 DNA reads as TGTGCCAGCAGCCGGACACGTACCTACGAGCAGTACTTC. Translation: CASSRTRTYEQYF.